The T cell receptor beta chain described here comes from a study of shared clonotypes between healthy human individuals. Findings and caveats of the study: Sampling covered nothing but blood. Tissue TCR repertoires likely differ from those found in blood.

With 2 bases removed from V and 1 base from J, the gap between germline ends came to 11 bases. Germline-derived CDR1 and CDR2 are SGHAT and FQNNGV. This CDR3 comprises 15 residues. Ten immunoSEQ deep assay plates held the unsorted PBMC DNA. The protocol was immunoSEQ multiplex PCR, while the TCRdb copy is restricted to in-frame clones and leaves out a portion. The data contain a few hundred thousand clones, 70% to 80% of them singletons. Healthy HIV-negative adults with no recent acute infections or vaccinations were recruited as donors. Genomic DNA, for the unsorted samples, came from about 90 million PBMCs. Comments on this clone: What it binds is not known.

The sequencing sample was made of PBMCs. The TCR sequence derives from a woman between 35 and 50 years old in good health. Some clones in this sample may be carry-over from other donors' samples. The genes are TRBV11-2 and TRBJ2-5, with a possible D match to TRBD1 (5 bases). The CDR3 loop reads CASSLLGHLQETQYF. DNA of the CDR3: TGTGCCAGCAGCTTACTCGGACACCTCCAAGAGACCCAGTACTTC.